This is a list of T cell receptor beta chains from one sample in a study of shared clonotypes between healthy human individuals. Libraries were prepared by immunoSEQ multiplex PCR; TCRdb keeps only in-frame clonotypes and omits some of them. The table records nearly 2 million clones, about 95% of them present only once. Sequencing was performed on naive CD8+ T cells sorted from blood. The receptor set was obtained from a young man in good health. Each CDR3 is given with its conserved first and last residue. Each record gives: clone size, V gene, D gene, J gene, CDR3 protein, CDR3 DNA. A D gene is named only where the DNA matches it firmly. Size is omitted from some rows. Given values are once, few, many or a class for expanded clones.

NA	TRBV6-1	NA	TRBJ1-3	CASSENDSDSGNTIYF	TGTGCCAGCAGTGAAAACGACAGTGACTCTGGAAACACCATATATTTT
NA	TRBV7-9	NA	TRBJ1-1	CASSPQRGTMNTEAFF	TGTGCCAGCAGCCCTCAGAGGGGGACGATGAACACTGAAGCTTTCTTT
NA	TRBV5-1	NA	TRBJ1-1	CASSLIREDTEAFF	TGCGCCAGCAGCTTGATCAGGGAAGACACTGAAGCTTTCTTT
NA	TRBV7-3	TRBD2	TRBJ2-2	CASSPITSGGPPGELFF	TGTGCCAGCAGCCCAATTACTAGCGGGGGGCCCCCCGGGGAGCTGTTTTTT
NA	TRBV5-1	TRBD1	TRBJ1-1	CASSFRTGTEAFF	TGCGCCAGCAGCTTTCGGACAGGCACTGAAGCTTTCTTT
NA	TRBV6-5	NA	TRBJ2-7	CASRQGSHYEQYF	TGTGCCAGCCGTCAGGGATCCCACTACGAGCAGTACTTC
NA	TRBV4-1	NA	TRBJ2-3	CASSSDWGMQYF	TGCGCCAGCAGCTCCGACTGGGGAATGCAGTATTTT
NA	TRBV5-1	TRBD1	TRBJ1-5	CASSLARTGGSNQPQHF	TGCGCCAGCAGCTTGGCCCGGACAGGAGGGAGCAATCAGCCCCAGCATTTT
NA	TRBV11-2	NA	TRBJ2-4	CASSGPTMNIQYF	TGTGCCAGCAGCGGGCCCACAATGAACATTCAGTACTTC
NA	TRBV9	NA	TRBJ2-5	CASSSPFQETQYF	TGTGCCAGCAGCTCCCCGTTCCAAGAGACCCAGTACTTC
once	TRBV30	NA	TRBJ1-5	CAWSSDSNQPQHF	TGTGCCTGGAGTAGTGATAGCAATCAGCCCCAGCATTTT
NA	TRBV4-3	TRBD1	TRBJ1-2	CASSQVEGAYGYTF	TGCGCCAGCAGCCAAGTTGAGGGGGCCTATGGCTACACCTTC
NA	TRBV6-6	NA	TRBJ2-7	CASLESGYEQYF	TGTGCCAGCCTAGAATCTGGCTACGAGCAGTACTTC
NA	TRBV30	NA	TRBJ2-3	CAWRTSGSTDTQYF	TGTGCCTGGAGGACCAGCGGGAGCACAGATACGCAGTATTTT
NA	TRBV15	NA	TRBJ2-2	CATSRDHPGATGELFF	TGTGCCACCAGCAGAGATCATCCCGGGGCCACCGGGGAGCTGTTTTTT
once	TRBV5-6	TRBD2	TRBJ2-7	CASSLKLAGGPEQYF	TGTGCCAGCAGCTTAAAGCTAGCGGGAGGACCCGAGCAGTACTTC
NA	TRBV30	NA	TRBJ1-6	CAWGQLRGYNSPLHF	TGTGCCTGGGGACAGCTCCGGGGCTATAATTCACCCCTCCACTTT
NA	TRBV9	TRBD2	TRBJ2-3	CASSVGDTGLAAQVDTQYF	TGTGCCAGCAGCGTTGGGGATACGGGACTAGCGGCACAGGTGGATACGCAGTATTTT
NA	TRBV4-1	TRBD2	TRBJ2-1	CASSQEGLAGGNYNEQFF	TGCGCCAGCAGCCAAGAGGGACTAGCGGGAGGGAACTACAATGAGCAGTTCTTC